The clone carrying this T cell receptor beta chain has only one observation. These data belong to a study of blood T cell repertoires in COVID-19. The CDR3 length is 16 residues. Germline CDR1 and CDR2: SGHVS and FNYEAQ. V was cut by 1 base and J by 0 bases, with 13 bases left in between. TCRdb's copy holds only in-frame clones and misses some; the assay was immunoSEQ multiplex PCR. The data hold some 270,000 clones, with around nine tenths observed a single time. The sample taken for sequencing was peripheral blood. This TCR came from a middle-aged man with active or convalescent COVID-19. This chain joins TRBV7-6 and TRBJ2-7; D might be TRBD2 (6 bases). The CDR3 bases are TGTGCCAGCAGCTTAGGATTAGCGGAAAACTCCTACGAGCAGTACTTC. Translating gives CASSLGLAENSYEQYF.